Below, 3 T cell receptor beta chains from the same sample are listed, as sequenced in a study of regulatory T cells in long-lasting Graves disease. Stated time point: newly diagnosed GD, antithyroid drugs for less than 3 months. Construction of the TCR library relied on RNA isolated from PBMCs. Construction of TCR beta libraries relied on iRepertoire HTBI primers and on Arm-PCR targeting CDR3 regions. TCRdb independently ran MiXCR on the multiplex PCR reads; one entry per CDR3 protein. The sample consists of about 530,000 distinct CDR3 sequences, 15% to 20% of them appearing once. The sample also formed part of further work on T cells in Graves' hyperthyroidism and ophthalmopathy.

The source was peripheral blood mononuclear cells (PBMCs), collected at new diagnosis, from a patient treated with antithyroid drugs. The receptors were sampled from a woman aged 40 to 65 with Graves disease.

This clonotype was detected ten times or more. The chain carries TRBV11-2 and TRBJ2-1; 8 bases fit TRBD2. Germline V lookup: CDR1 SGHAT, CDR2 FQNNGV. Losses at the gene ends were 1 base for V and 3 bases for J; bases not matched to a gene: 5. The CDR3 is 16 amino acids. CDR3 sequence reads: CASSLAGGPLYNEQFF. The CDR3 nucleotides read TGTGCCAGCAGCTTAGCGGGGGGGCCCCTCTACAATGAGCAGTTCTTC.

The chain combines TRBV5-6 with TRBJ2-2, with 7 bases identical to TRBD1. J was trimmed by 1 base and V by 4 bases; bases with no gene match: 7. The CDR3 covers 16 residues. From germline, CDR1 is SGHDT and CDR2 YYEEEE. The CDR3 DNA sequence: TGTGCCAGCAGCCATTGGACAGGAGGGAACACCGGGGAGCTGTTTTTT. It specifies CASSHWTGGNTGELFF.

This clonotype was seen a handful of times. The genes are TRBV7-2 and TRBJ2-5; 8 bases fit TRBD1. CDR3 length: 13 amino acids. Germline CDR1 reads SGHTA; CDR2 reads FQGNSA. With V trimmed by 5 bases and J by 7 bases, 6 bases remained unmatched. The CDR3 coding sequence is TGTGCCAGCAGCCCGACAGGGGTCGTGACCCAGTACTTC. Translated, it gives CASSPTGVVTQYF.